This T cell receptor beta chain emerged from a study of CD8 T cells in ankylosing spondylitis. Researchers built TCR beta libraries using quantitative 5'-RACE with molecular barcodes. TCRdb ran MiXCR on the 5' RACE reads and lists one entry per CDR3 protein. The sample contains roughly 470,000 distinct CDR3 sequences, more than 25% of which appear only once. This CDR3 comprises 15 residues. J lost 3 bases, V lost 2 bases, and 3 bases had no gene match. The germline CDR1 and CDR2 sequences are SGHAT and FQNNGV. Study results and limitations: Several of the motif variants were reported before in synovial fluid and blood from reactive arthritis. A motif of seven or eight highly homologous TCR beta variants was seen as apparently characteristic of ankylosing spondylitis blood. As reported, disease-linked clones showed significant enrichment in matched ankylosing spondylitis synovial fluid. Disease-linked clones bore a CD8+ phenotype and were relatively rare in peripheral blood.

This clonotype was seen ten or more times. Antigen: not known. Specimen: blood, either unsorted or a sorted T cell fraction (not recorded which). This TCR derives from a male donor with ankylosing spondylitis. This sequence joins TRBV11-2 and TRBJ2-1; 8 bases are a match to TRBD2. The CDR3 DNA follows: TGTGCCAGCAGCTTAAGTAGCGGGGACTACAATGAGCAGTTCTTC. It specifies CASSLSSGDYNEQFF.